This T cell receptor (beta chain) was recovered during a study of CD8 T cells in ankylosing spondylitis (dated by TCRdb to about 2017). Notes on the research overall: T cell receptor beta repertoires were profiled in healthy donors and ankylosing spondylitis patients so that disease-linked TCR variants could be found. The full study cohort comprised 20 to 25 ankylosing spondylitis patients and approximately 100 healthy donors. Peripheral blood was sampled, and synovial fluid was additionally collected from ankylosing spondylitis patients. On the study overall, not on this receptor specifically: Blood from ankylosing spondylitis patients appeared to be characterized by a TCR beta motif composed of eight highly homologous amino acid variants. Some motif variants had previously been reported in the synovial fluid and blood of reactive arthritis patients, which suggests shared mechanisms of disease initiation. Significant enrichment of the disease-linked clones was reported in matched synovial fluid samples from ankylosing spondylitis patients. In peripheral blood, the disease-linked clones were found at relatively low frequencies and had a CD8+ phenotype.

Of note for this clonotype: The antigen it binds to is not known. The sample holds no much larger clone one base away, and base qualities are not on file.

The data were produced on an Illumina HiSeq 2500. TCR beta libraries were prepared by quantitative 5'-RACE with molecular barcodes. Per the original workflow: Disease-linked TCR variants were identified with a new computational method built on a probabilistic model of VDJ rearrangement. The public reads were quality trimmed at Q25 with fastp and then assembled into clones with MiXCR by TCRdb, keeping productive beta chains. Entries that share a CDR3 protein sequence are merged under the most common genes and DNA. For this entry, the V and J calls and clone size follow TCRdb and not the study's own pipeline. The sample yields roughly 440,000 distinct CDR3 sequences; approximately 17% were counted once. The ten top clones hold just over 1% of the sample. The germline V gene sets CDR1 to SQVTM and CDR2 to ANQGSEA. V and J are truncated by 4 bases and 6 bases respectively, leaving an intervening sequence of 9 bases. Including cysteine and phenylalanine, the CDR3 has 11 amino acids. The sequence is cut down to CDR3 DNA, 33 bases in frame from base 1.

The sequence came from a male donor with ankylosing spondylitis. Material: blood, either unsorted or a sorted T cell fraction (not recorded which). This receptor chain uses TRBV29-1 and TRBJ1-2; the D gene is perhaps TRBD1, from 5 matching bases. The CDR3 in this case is CSVAKGDGYTF. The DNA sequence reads TGCAGCGTTGCTAAAGGGGATGGCTACACCTTC.